This entry lists 21 T cell receptor beta chains sequenced from one sample in a study of early T cells in non-severe SARS-CoV-2 infection. TCRdb fed the 5' RACE reads into MiXCR, producing one record per CDR3 protein. The table shows roughly 29,000 distinct CDR3 sequences, with around 6.1% occurring only once. The specimen comprised whole blood, sampled at baseline. The receptors were gathered from an adult who was a healthcare worker with PCR-confirmed SARS-CoV-2 infection or an uninfected control (not recorded which).

CDR3 in DNA: TGCAGCGTTAGGAGACAGACACTGAACACTGAAGCTTTCTTT. Its translation: CSVRRQTLNTEAFF. This rearrangement joins TRBV29-1 to TRBJ1-1; D is perhaps TRBD1 (5 bases). CDR3 length: 14 residues. Trimming left V 5 bases short and J 0 bases short, with 13 bases between. Germline lookup yields CDR1 SQVTM and CDR2 ANQGSEA. Based on the CDR3 plus reference TRBV29-1 and TRBJ1-1, the full variable domain is SAVISQKPSRDICQRGTSLTIQCQVDSQVTMMFWYRQQPGQSLTLIATANQGSEATYESGFVIDKFPISRPNLTFSTLTVSNMSPEDSSIYLCSVRRQTLNTEAFFGQGTRLTVV.

This clonotype has only a few counts. This chain uses TRBV3-1 with TRBJ1-2, with a weak D call TRBD1 (5 bases). Between the trimmed V and J ends, which lost 1 base and 7 bases, there was a span of 16 bases. The CDR3 is 15 amino acids. Germline V lookup: CDR1 LGHDT, CDR2 YNNKEL (reference sequence). The CDR3 sequence: CASSQGRGAPSGYTF. The CDR3, as DNA: TGTGCCAGCAGCCAAGGAAGGGGCGCCCCCTCTGGCTACACCTTC.

This clonotype was picked up many times. J is TRBJ1-3 and V is TRBV12-3 or TRBV12-4; D gene uncertain. This CDR3 has 13 residues. Trimming cost V 3 bases and J 10 bases, with 13 bases left between them. The CDR3 DNA reads as TGTGCCAGCAGTTTGCGGAACGTAGGGACCATATATTTT. Its protein product is CASSLRNVGTIYF.

This clonotype was counted at least ten times. CDR3 sequence: CASRKGQGYNYGYTF. The CDR3 region has the DNA TGTGCCAGCAGGAAGGGACAGGGATATAACTATGGCTACACCTTC. The V gene is TRBV6-6, the J gene TRBJ1-2; TRBD1 matches 9 bases. CDR3 length: 15 amino acids. Germline trimming cut 6 bases from V and 1 base from J; bases unmatched to any gene: 6. From germline, CDR1 is MNHNY and CDR2 SVGAGI (reference sequence).

By sample share, this clonotype is medium-sized. As DNA, the CDR3 is TGCGCCAGCAGACCCGGGACGGCCAACACTGAAGCTTTCTTT. Translating it yields CASRPGTANTEAFF. The gene calls are TRBV4-1 and TRBJ1-1; the D gene is possibly TRBD1 (5 bases). The germline CDR1 and CDR2 sequences are MGHRA and YSYEKL. The CDR3 sequence is 14 residues long. V was cut by 6 bases and J by 2 bases, with 13 bases left in between.

This clonotype was recorded many times. The chain has TRBV7-6 and TRBJ1-3; unclear D gene. Germline lookup yields CDR1 SGHVS and CDR2 FNYEAQ. The CDR3 is made up of 16 amino acids. V was pared by 1 base and J by 0 bases, with 10 bases between. This chain's CDR3 is CASSLGGAYSGNTIYF. The DNA of the CDR3 is TGTGCCAGCAGCTTAGGAGGCGCTTACTCTGGAAACACCATATATTTT.

This clonotype was seen repeatedly, ten times or more. The CDR3 is CASSTENIQYF. In nucleotides, the CDR3 is TGTGCCAGCAGCACAGAAAACATTCAGTACTTC. The V gene is TRBV28, the J gene TRBJ2-4; no reliable D call. The V and J ends lost 6 bases and 5 bases respectively, with 5 bases between them. CDR1 is MDHEN, CDR2 SYDVKM, per germline. This CDR3 is built from 11 residues.

This clonotype was seen ten or more times. The chain has TRBV6-5 and TRBJ1-2; 8 bases line up with TRBD1. The V and J ends lost 6 bases and 6 bases, in that order; junction bases with no gene match: 9. Germline loops: CDR1 MNHEY, CDR2 SVGAGI. The CDR3 is 14 amino acids. CDR3 in amino acids: CASSRTGFMDGYTF. The CDR3 DNA is TGTGCCAGCAGCCGGACAGGGTTCATGGATGGCTACACCTTC.

This clonotype has at least ten counts. The V gene is TRBV12-3 or TRBV12-4, the J gene TRBJ2-7; TRBD1 matches at 10 bases. This CDR3 comprises 11 residues. The trim removed 8 bases at V and 7 bases at J, leaving 2 bases unmatched. CDR3 loop: CASGDRGEQYF. The CDR3, as DNA: TGTGCCAGCGGGGACAGGGGTGAGCAGTACTTC.

This clonotype was seen many times. The V call is TRBV4-2, the J call TRBJ1-4; maybe TRBD1 (6 bases). The germline gives CDR1 LGHNA, CDR2 YNFKEQ. Trimming left V 3 bases short and J 8 bases short, with 22 bases between. This CDR3 has 17 residues. The DNA of the CDR3 is TGTGCCAGCAGCCAGAACGGGGGGATCGGTACAGGGGAAAAACTGTTTTTT. Residues: CASSQNGGIGTGEKLFF.

This clonotype was recorded at least ten times. The chain recombines TRBV7-2 with TRBJ1-2, with TRBD1 matching 8 bases. The CDR3 length is 14 residues. J gave up 7 bases and V 3 bases, and 7 bases lay outside the gene matches. Germline lookup yields CDR1 SGHTA and CDR2 FQGNSA. The CDR3 here is CASSLGQGALGYTF. The CDR3 DNA reads as TGTGCCAGCAGCTTGGGTCAGGGGGCGCTTGGCTACACCTTC.

This clonotype was seen many times. The genes are TRBV11-2 and TRBJ1-1; a possible D gene is TRBD1 (5 bases). The CDR3 is 12 residues long. Germline V gene data show CDR1 as SGHAT and CDR2 as FQNNGV. The V and J ends lost 1 base and 7 bases respectively, with 7 bases between them. The CDR3 nucleotides are TGTGCCAGCAGCTTAGGGCAGGGTGAAGCTTTCTTT. Translating gives CASSLGQGEAFF.

This chain connects TRBV19 to TRBJ2-2, with TRBD2 matching over 9 bases. V lost 6 bases to trimming and J lost 2 bases; unmatched junction nucleotides: 16. Germline-derived CDR1 and CDR2 are LNHDA and SQIVND (reference sequence). The CDR3 sequence is 19 residues long. CDR3 coding DNA: TGTGCCAGTAGAAGATGGGCGGGAGGGCCTTCCGTAAACACCGGGGAGCTGTTTTTT. As protein: CASRRWAGGPSVNTGELFF.

This clonotype has ten or more counts. This chain uses TRBV4-2 with TRBJ2-1; D not certain. In germline, CDR1 is LGHNA, CDR2 YNFKEQ. The CDR3 consists of 13 residues. Trimming removed 0 bases at V and 10 bases at J, with 10 bases between. The CDR3, as DNA: TGTGCCAGCAGCCAAGAAAGAGTTTCCGAGCAGTTCTTC. Translation: CASSQERVSEQFF.

At least ten counts were recorded for this clonotype. V gene TRBV7-3 combines with J gene TRBJ2-1, with D maybe TRBD2 (6 bases). From germline, CDR1 is SGHTA and CDR2 FQGTGA. V dropped 5 bases and J dropped 5 bases, with 16 bases sitting between them. This CDR3 region has 15 residues. Written as DNA, the CDR3 is TGTGCCAGCAGCCAAATGCGGGGTAGTAACAATGAGCAGTTCTTC. Translation gives CASSQMRGSNNEQFF.

In this sample, this clonotype turned up many times. J is TRBJ2-1 and V is TRBV10-3, with D possibly matching TRBD1 (5 bases). The CDR3 has 12 residues. Between the trimmed V and J ends, which lost 3 bases and 6 bases, there was a span of 6 bases. Germline CDR1 reads ENHRY; CDR2 reads SYGVKD. The CDR3 is CAISEDSNEQFF. DNA of the CDR3: TGTGCCATCAGTGAAGACAGCAATGAGCAGTTCTTC.

This clonotype was observed at least ten times. This chain connects TRBV5-6 to TRBJ2-5; TRBD1 matches at 9 bases. This CDR3 spans 15 amino acids. Germline CDR1 SGHDT, CDR2 YYEEEE. With 2 bases clipped from V and 3 bases from J, the junction kept 5 bases outside the gene matches. The CDR3 here is CASSFFRDREETQYF. The DNA for the CDR3 is TGTGCCAGCAGCTTCTTCCGGGACAGGGAAGAGACCCAGTACTTC.

This clonotype appeared many times. This rearrangement joins TRBV12-3 or TRBV12-4 to TRBJ2-6; D remains unclear. This CDR3 comprises 13 residues. With 7 bases removed from V and 6 bases from J, the gap between germline ends came to 10 bases. CDR3 loop: CASKNLVANVLTF. The CDR3 nucleotides read TGTGCCAGCAAGAACCTGGTGGCCAACGTCCTGACTTTC.

This clonotype was observed at least ten times. This chain connects TRBV4-3 to TRBJ1-1; D ambiguous. Trimming stripped 0 bases from V and 0 bases from J, with 11 bases between. Germline V CDR1 and CDR2: LGHNA, YSLEER. This CDR3 is 16 amino acids long. The chain's CDR3 is CASSQDPGRLNTEAFF. The CDR3, as DNA: TGCGCCAGCAGCCAAGACCCTGGACGCCTGAACACTGAAGCTTTCTTT.

This clonotype was counted many times. The chain recombines TRBV2 with TRBJ2-3, with no clear D. V was shortened by 4 bases and J by 2 bases, with 7 bases between the two germline ends. This CDR3 contains 13 residues. Looked up from germline, CDR1 is SNHLY and CDR2 is FYNNEI. This CDR3 reads CASSVVTTDTQYF. In DNA form, the CDR3 reads TGTGCCAGCAGTGTCGTAACCACAGATACGCAGTATTTT.

This clonotype was seen at least ten times. An end of the junction does not agree with germline; a read error may underlie this. The chain recombines TRBV7-2 with TRBJ2-7; no clear D gene. From germline, CDR1 is SGHTA and CDR2 FQGNSA. The CDR3 has 11 amino acids. The DNA of the CDR3 is TGTGCAAGCACTGGGACCTACGAGCAGTACTTC. This translates into CASTGTYEQYF.